A single sample is the source of the 18 T cell receptor beta chains below, sequenced in a study of blood T cell repertoires in COVID-19 (dated by TCRdb to the early 2020s). Libraries were prepared through the immunoSEQ multiplex PCR assay. In its TCRdb copy, this immuneACCESS table keeps in-frame sequences only and misses some clones. Where compared with another copy, unresolved V genes explain less than half of these, and the others have no known cause. For this sample there are under 300,000 clones; around 90% appear just once. Together, the top ten hold roughly 0.8% of the sample. Sequencing was done on a sample of peripheral blood. These receptors all stem from a woman between 25 and 40 years old with acute or convalescent COVID-19.

V is TRBV18 and J is TRBJ2-3; D possibly corresponds to TRBD2 (5 bases). Trimming left V 3 bases short and J 4 bases short, with 11 bases between. The CDR3 loop spans 14 amino acids. The germline gives CDR1 KGHSH, CDR2 LQKENI. This chain's CDR3 is CASSPWEWADTQYF. The CDR3 DNA reads TGTGCCAGCTCACCGTGGGAGTGGGCAGATACGCAGTATTTT.

The chain has TRBV5-1 and TRBJ2-1, with D perhaps TRBD1 (6 bases). CDR3 size: 11 residues. Germline CDR1 SGHRS, CDR2 YFSETQ. The V gene lost 4 bases and the J gene lost 15 bases, with 14 bases spanning the gap. The CDR3 DNA is TGCGCCAGCAGCCAGACAGGCAGTAGGTTCTTC. Amino acids: CASSQTGSRFF.

The J gene is TRBJ2-1, the V gene TRBV7-2; 8 bases line up with TRBD2. The CDR3 totals 15 residues. Per germline, CDR1 SGHTA and CDR2 FQGNSA. The V segment lost 5 bases and the J segment 3 bases; nucleotides outside the gene matches: 6. The DNA for the CDR3 is TGTGCCAGCAGCGGCACTAGCGGTAGCTACAATGAGCAGTTCTTC. This codes for CASSGTSGSYNEQFF.

V is TRBV14 and J is TRBJ1-2; D is uncertain. Trimming removed 0 bases from V and 6 bases from J, with 8 bases in between. CDR1 SGHDN and CDR2 FVKESK come from the germline V gene. The CDR3 loop spans 13 amino acids. The CDR3 protein is CASSQDLRDGYTF. The CDR3 DNA reads as TGTGCCAGCAGCCAAGATTTACGGGATGGCTACACCTTC.

This chain joins TRBV6-5 and TRBJ1-1; D perhaps matches TRBD1 (6 bases). Germline CDR1 reads MNHEY; CDR2 reads SVGAGI. The V and J ends lost 6 bases and 5 bases respectively, with 16 bases between them. This CDR3 has 14 residues. CDR3 sequence (DNA): TGTGCCAGCAGGGTAACAGGGTTGTCTACTGAAGCTTTCTTT. It yields the protein CASRVTGLSTEAFF.

The chain employs TRBV7-9 and TRBJ2-3; TRBD2 is a possible D gene (6 bases). CDR1 is SEHNR and CDR2 is FQNEAQ in the germline V gene (reference sequence). Trimming shortened V by 0 bases and J by 2 bases, and 9 bases separated the two germline ends. CDR3 length: 15 amino acids. CDR3 sequence (DNA): TGTGCCAGCAGCTTAGCGGGAGGACACACAGATACGCAGTATTTT. Encoded protein: CASSLAGGHTDTQYF. Full variable domain (missing parts from reference TRBV7-9 and TRBJ2-3): DTGVSQNPRHKITKRGQNVTFRCDPISEHNRLYWYRQTLGQGPEFLTYFQNEAQLEKSRLLSDRFSAERPKGSFSTLEIQRTEQGDSAMYLCASSLAGGHTDTQYFGPGTRLTVL.

The chain has TRBV5-1 and TRBJ2-7; D is possibly TRBD2 (6 bases). CDR3 length: 14 residues. CDR1 and CDR2 (germline): SGHRS, YFSETQ. Trimming removed 0 bases from V and 3 bases from J, with 10 bases in between. The CDR3 DNA sequence: TGCGCCAGCAGCTTGGCATACGGGAGCTACGAGCAGTACTTC. It encodes CASSLAYGSYEQYF.

Written as DNA, the CDR3 is TGTGCCAGCAGGAGGGACAACGATCAGCCCCAGCATTTT. Its protein product is CASRRDNDQPQHF. The rearrangement links TRBV2 to TRBJ1-5, with D possibly TRBD1 on 6 matching bases. CDR1 and CDR2 (germline): SNHLY, FYNNEI. V shed 6 bases and J shed 5 bases, with 11 bases lying between them. This CDR3 spans 13 amino acids.

V and J are TRBV4-3 and TRBJ2-2; 10 nucleotides line up with TRBD1. The CDR3 sequence is 17 residues long. Unmatched junction bases numbered 2, after V lost 1 base and J lost 0 bases. The germline V gene encodes CDR1 LGHNA and CDR2 YSLEER. CDR3 sequence: CASSQAGTGANTGELFF. CDR3 sequence (DNA): TGCGCCAGCAGCCAAGCCGGGACAGGGGCGAACACCGGGGAGCTGTTTTTT.

The chain combines TRBV7-2 with TRBJ2-1; 9 bases line up with TRBD2. The length of the CDR3 is 15 residues. Trimming took 3 bases from V and 4 from J; bases not matched to a gene: 4. Germline values: CDR1 SGHTA, CDR2 FQGNSA. The CDR3 loop is CASSFKLAGYNEQFF. In nucleotides, the CDR3 is TGTGCCAGCAGCTTTAAACTAGCGGGTTACAATGAGCAGTTCTTC.

This chain connects TRBV5-1 to TRBJ2-1, with D maybe TRBD1 (6 bases). CDR1 and CDR2 (germline): SGHRS, YFSETQ. CDR3 length: 13 amino acids. The germline V and J ends were trimmed by 4 bases and 4 bases, with 9 bases remaining between them. CDR3 coding DNA: TGCGCCAGCAGCGGGGACAATTACAATGAGCAGTTCTTC. Translation gives CASSGDNYNEQFF.

This clone came up once. The J gene is TRBJ2-5, the V gene TRBV5-6; D may be TRBD2 (5 bases). V was shortened by 4 bases and J by 0 bases, with 22 bases between the two germline ends. CDR1 is SGHDT, CDR2 YYEEEE, per germline. This CDR3 comprises 18 residues. In DNA, the CDR3 is TGTGCCAGCAGCCTGTTCGGCAGATTACTAGGGAACCAAGAGACCCAGTACTTC. This encodes CASSLFGRLLGNQETQYF.

This chain connects TRBV19 to TRBJ2-3; possibly TRBD1 for D (5 bases). This CDR3 region has 13 residues. The germline V gene has CDR1 LNHDA and CDR2 SQIVND (reference sequence). The V gene lost 6 bases and the J gene lost 1 base, with 8 bases spanning the gap. The CDR3 sequence: CASRARGTDTQYF. In DNA form, the CDR3 reads TGTGCCAGTAGAGCCAGGGGCACAGATACGCAGTATTTT.

The V and J genes are TRBV3-1 (or the pseudogene TRBV3-2) and TRBJ2-7, with 8 bases aligning to TRBD1. CDR3 size: 15 residues. Per germline, CDR1 LGHDT and CDR2 YNNKEL (reference sequence). The trim removed 2 bases at V and 3 bases at J, leaving 6 bases unmatched. The CDR3 DNA follows: TGTGCCAGCAGCCAACAGAGGACAGGGAACTACGAGCAGTACTTC. Translation: CASSQQRTGNYEQYF.

This clone was picked up one time. This rearrangement joins TRBV19 to TRBJ2-3; 8 bases are a match to TRBD2. V trimming: 0 bases; J trimming: 6 bases; junction bases outside the gene matches: 8. CDR1 is LNHDA, CDR2 SQIVND, per germline (reference sequence). The CDR3 contains 16 residues. CDR3 region: CASSIERAGVADTQYF. CDR3 DNA sequence: TGTGCCAGTAGTATAGAACGAGCGGGAGTGGCCGATACGCAGTATTTT.

The chain's CDR3 is CAWRDYSGANVLTF. As DNA, the CDR3 is TGTGCCTGGAGGGACTACTCTGGGGCCAACGTCCTGACTTTC. The chain employs TRBV30 and TRBJ2-6, with D possibly TRBD2 on 6 matching bases. CDR1 GTSNPN and CDR2 SVGIG come from the germline V gene (reference sequence). V was cut by 3 bases and J by 0 bases, with 6 bases left in between. The length of the CDR3 is 14 residues. Full variable domain (outside the CDR3, taken from reference TRBV30 and TRBJ2-6): SQTIHQWPATLVQPVGSPLSLECTVEGTSNPNLYWYRQAAGRGLQLLFYSVGIGQISSEVPQNLSASRPQDRQFILSSKKLLLSDSGFYLCAWRDYSGANVLTFGAGSRLTVL.

CDR3 DNA sequence: TGTGCCAGCTCGAAAGCGGGAGAAGTCTACGAGCAGTACTTC. This encodes CASSKAGEVYEQYF. This sequence joins TRBV18 and TRBJ2-7, with TRBD2 identical over 8 bases. CDR1 and CDR2 (germline): KGHSH, LQKENI. This CDR3 has 14 amino acids. V gave up 6 bases and J gave up 3 bases; unmatched junction bases: 7.

The table lists this clone with a few counts. Other DNA sequences of this sample code for an identical CDR3. The gene calls are TRBV19 and TRBJ2-1; TRBD2 matches at 7 bases. V trimming: 3 bases; J trimming: 4 bases; junction bases outside the gene matches: 3. The CDR3 loop spans 14 amino acids. Per germline, CDR1 LNHDA and CDR2 SQIVND (reference sequence). CDR3 sequence: CASSILGGYNEQFF. The CDR3 DNA sequence: TGTGCCAGTAGTATTTTGGGAGGGTACAATGAGCAGTTCTTC.